This paragraph covers one TCR beta chain sequence. Its cognate antigen is unknown. Profiling relied on immunoSEQ multiplex PCR, and the TCRdb table lists in-frame clones only, not all of them. The table includes 78,000 or so clones, approximately 89% detected once. The entry originates in a study of brain T cells in children with intractable seizures. Per germline, CDR1 LNHDA and CDR2 SQIVND (reference sequence). The CDR3 is made up of 14 amino acids. The germline V and J ends were trimmed by 3 bases and 1 base, with 7 bases remaining between them. The study, taken as a whole, reports: Pre- and post-surgery blood differed in depth, so pre-surgery absences may be undersampling. Patients' HCMV serostatus was unknown; virus specificity rests on CDR3 similarity alone.

At least one anti-epileptic drug was given before surgery. The sample consisted of peripheral blood, taken at surgery. The V call is TRBV19, the J call TRBJ2-4; D gene unclear. This TCR derives from a girl aged 2-10 years with Rasmussen encephalitis and intractable seizures. The CDR3 is CASSIRAAKNIQYF. CDR3 bases: TGTGCCAGTAGTATCCGGGCTGCCAAAAACATTCAGTACTTC.